This record looks at one T cell receptor (beta chain) sequence and its context. The data were taken from a study of blood T cell repertoires in COVID-19. Study summary: Both acute and convalescent COVID-19 samples were obtained from the United States, Italy and Spain. PBMCs, B-cell-depleted T cells, or T cells provided the cDNA or gDNA that made up the material.

In the original processing: Amplification from reference gene primers served as the basis for estimated nucleated cell counts. Assay used: immunoSEQ multiplex PCR; TCRdb lists only in-frame clones, some missing. That table supplies the V and J calls and clone size; D and trimming were determined from the DNA. Altogether around 700,000 clones are present, 85% to 90% being singletons, with the ten largest covering about 0.24%. V was trimmed by 0 bases and J by 5 bases, leaving 8 bases between them. Germline loops: CDR1 LGHNT, CDR2 FRNRAP. This CDR3 has 14 residues. V usage is TRBV12-5 and J usage is TRBJ2-1; D is perhaps TRBD2 (6 bases). The sample was peripheral blood. The clonotype comes from a woman aged 18-29 years with acute or convalescent COVID-19. The CDR3 region has the DNA TGTGCTAGTGGTTTGGTAGGAGGGAACAATGAGCAGTTCTTC. Amino acids: CASGLVGGNNEQFF.